This T cell receptor (beta chain) comes out of a study of T cells in Graves' hyperthyroidism and ophthalmopathy. CDR1 and CDR2 from the germline V gene are SEHNR and FQNEAQ (reference sequence). CDR3 length: 14 residues. V was pared by 7 bases and J by 2 bases, with 5 bases of the junction left unmatched. Points from the study as a whole: Patients with ophthalmopathy were separated from those with stable hyperthyroidism by a 13 V-J model.

Criteria for exclusion of patients were uncontrolled infection, other autoimmune disease, pregnancy or lactation. Clinical symptoms, serum thyroxine and TRAb, thyroid ultrasound and orbital computed tomography were used for the diagnoses. RNA transcripts gave rise to amplified TCR beta CDR3 regions. The HTBI set primed first-round TCR CDR3 RT-PCR. Each CDR3 protein gets one entry after TCRdb re-called the multiplex PCR reads with MiXCR. The sample includes over 450,000 distinct CDR3 sequences, 17% of them seen just once. Comment on this clonotype: Antigen unknown.

The source of this sequence is a woman in her late teens or twenties with Graves' ophthalmopathy. This rearrangement joins TRBV7-9 to TRBJ1-2, with 9 bases identical to TRBD1. The sequencing input was blood. CDR3 region: CASNSDRGNYGYTF. CDR3 bases: TGTGCCAGCAACTCCGACAGGGGGAACTATGGCTACACCTTC.